A single sample gave rise to the 20 T cell receptor beta chains below, sequenced in a study of blood T cell repertoires in COVID-19. Produced via immunoSEQ multiplex PCR; TCRdb's table is partial and in-frame only. The data show roughly 180,000 clones, roughly 84% seen once. The specimen sequenced was PBMCs or T cells enriched from blood (not recorded which). These receptor sequences come from a woman aged 55 to 70 who had recovered from COVID-19.

V gene TRBV7-3 combines with J gene TRBJ2-3; D may be TRBD1 (5 bases). The germline CDR1 and CDR2 sequences are SGHTA and FQGTGA. Trimming left V 5 bases short and J 4 bases short, with 13 bases between. There are 14 residues in the CDR3. The CDR3 region is CASSPQGLSDTQYF. CDR3 coding DNA: TGTGCCAGCAGCCCCCAGGGTTTATCAGATACGCAGTATTTT.

This clone appeared a single time. The chain recombines TRBV5-4 with TRBJ2-5; TRBD1 agrees at 8 bases. J lost 5 bases, V lost 4 bases, and 4 bases had no gene match. Germline CDR1 is SGHNT and CDR2 is YYREEE (reference sequence). CDR3 length equals 13 residues. For the CDR3, the DNA is TGTGCCAGCAGCCCTCAGGGGGCGGAGACCCAGTACTTC. Its protein product is CASSPQGAETQYF.

This clone was counted a few times. The chain joins TRBV5-8 to TRBJ2-7; D possibly corresponds to TRBD1 (6 bases). The CDR3 has 15 residues. Germline V lookup: CDR1 SGHTS, CDR2 YDEGEE. V lost 4 bases to trimming and J lost 0 bases, with 14 bases between them. The CDR3 protein is CASSRFGQSSYEQYF. As DNA, the CDR3 is TGTGCCAGCAGCCGCTTCGGACAGAGCTCCTACGAGCAGTACTTC.

The rearrangement uses TRBV9 and TRBJ2-1, with TRBD2 matching 7 bases. V lost 2 bases to trimming and J lost 3 bases; unmatched junction nucleotides: 8. This CDR3 is built from 16 residues. Germline CDR1 and CDR2: SGDLS and YYNGEE. DNA of the CDR3: TGTGCCAGCAGCGTGTTTGCTTCGGGGGGCTACAATGAGCAGTTCTTC. Its translation: CASSVFASGGYNEQFF.

V gene TRBV19 combines with J gene TRBJ2-1, with 12 bases lining up with TRBD2. Germline assignment: CDR1 LNHDA and CDR2 SQIVND (reference sequence). CDR3 length: 17 amino acids. After removal of 5 bases from V and 4 bases from J, the junction contained 9 bases not matched to a gene. The CDR3 DNA is TGTGCCAGTAGTTCGCTAGCGGGAGGGGTTATGTACAATGAGCAGTTCTTC. This encodes CASSSLAGGVMYNEQFF.

The chain is built from TRBV14 and TRBJ2-7; D is perhaps TRBD2 (5 bases). Germline V lookup: CDR1 SGHDN, CDR2 FVKESK. The germline V and J ends were trimmed by 3 bases and 0 bases, with 15 bases remaining between them. The CDR3 extends over 16 amino acids. The CDR3 DNA follows: TGTGCCAGCAGCCAGGACTGGGCCGCAAGCTCCTACGAGCAGTACTTC. It encodes CASSQDWAASSYEQYF.

The chain is built from TRBV30 and TRBJ1-6; unclear D gene. The germline gives CDR1 GTSNPN, CDR2 SVGIG (reference sequence). The V end lost 2 bases, the J end lost 7 bases, and 9 bases lay between the germline ends. This CDR3 is 13 amino acids long. The CDR3 spells CAWSPFQNSPLHF. CDR3 bases: TGTGCCTGGAGTCCCTTTCAGAATTCACCCCTCCACTTT.

The J gene is TRBJ1-6, the V gene TRBV6-1; 7 bases line up with TRBD1. Germline V gene lookup returns CDR1 MNHNS and CDR2 SASEGT. CDR3 length equals 16 residues. After removal of 2 bases from V and 8 bases from J, the junction contained 9 bases not matched to a gene. The CDR3 is CASSEMSRQGYSPLHF. The DNA of the CDR3 is TGTGCCAGCAGTGAAATGTCCCGACAGGGATATTCACCCCTCCACTTT.

CDR3 loop: CASAGGGFDTEAFF. The CDR3 DNA is TGTGCCAGCGCGGGCGGGGGGTTTGACACTGAAGCTTTCTTT. The gene calls are TRBV2 and TRBJ1-1, with a weak D call TRBD1 (5 bases). The germline V gene has CDR1 SNHLY and CDR2 FYNNEI. Trimming left V 8 bases short and J 3 bases short, with 16 bases between. This CDR3 has 14 amino acids.

The chain employs TRBV19 and TRBJ2-1, with 7 positions matching TRBD2. The germline V gene has CDR1 LNHDA and CDR2 SQIVND (reference sequence). The V segment lost 4 bases and the J segment 6 bases; nucleotides outside the gene matches: 9. The CDR3 totals 15 residues. Here the CDR3 DNA reads TGTGCCAGTAGTAGGCCGGGACTAACTTTCAATGAGCAGTTCTTC. This translates into CASSRPGLTFNEQFF. Full variable domain (missing parts from reference TRBV19 and TRBJ2-1): DGGITQSPKYLFRKEGQNVTLSCEQNLNHDAMYWYRQDPGQGLRLIYYSQIVNDFQKGDIAEGYSVSREKKESFPLTVTSAQKNPTAFYLCASSRPGLTFNEQFFGPGTRLTVL.

This clone appeared a single time. This rearrangement joins TRBV3-1 (or the pseudogene TRBV3-2) to TRBJ1-1; D ambiguous. V was clipped by 2 bases and J by 8 bases, with 12 bases between them. The CDR3 length is 13 residues. CDR1 and CDR2 (germline): LGHDT, YNNKEL (reference sequence). The CDR3 DNA reads as TGTGCCAGCAGCCAAATAGTCGGTATAGAAGCTTTCTTT. This sequence encodes CASSQIVGIEAFF.

The J gene is TRBJ1-1, the V gene TRBV19; possible D gene TRBD1, 6 bases. From germline, CDR1 is LNHDA and CDR2 SQIVND (reference sequence). V was cut by 9 bases and J by 5 bases, with 22 bases left in between. The length of the CDR3 is 15 residues. CDR3 in amino acids: CARDPHTGRGTEAFF. CDR3 nucleotide sequence: TGTGCCAGGGACCCACATACAGGGCGAGGGACTGAAGCTTTCTTT.

This clone showed up just once. V gene TRBV14 combines with J gene TRBJ1-4, with unresolved D. V was clipped by 1 base and J by 5 bases, with 11 bases between them. This CDR3 region has 15 residues. Per the germline V gene, CDR1 is SGHDN and CDR2 is FVKESK. CDR3 DNA: TGTGCCAGCAGCCAAGGAGCACAGTTAAATGAAAAACTGTTTTTT. Its translation: CASSQGAQLNEKLFF.

The V and J genes are TRBV6-5 and TRBJ1-5, with a tentative D call TRBD1 (5 bases). The CDR3 extends over 13 amino acids. Trimming cost V 5 bases and J 0 bases, with 5 bases left between them. Looked up from germline, CDR1 is MNHEY and CDR2 is SVGAGI. CDR3 sequence (DNA): TGTGCCAGCAGTCAGGGTAGCAATCAGCCCCAGCATTTT. Translated, it gives CASSQGSNQPQHF.

This chain uses TRBV5-1 with TRBJ1-1, with D perhaps TRBD1 (6 bases). The CDR3 runs 12 residues. Germline CDR1 and CDR2: SGHRS and YFSETQ. Trimming shortened V by 1 base and J by 6 bases, and 7 bases separated the two germline ends. For the CDR3, the DNA is TGCGCCAGCAGCTTGCCAGGGGCTGAAGCTTTCTTT. Residues: CASSLPGAEAFF.

The genes are TRBV9 and TRBJ2-5; the match to TRBD2 covers 11 bases. The CDR3 has 17 amino acids. Germline CDR1 is SGDLS and CDR2 is YYNGEE. V gave up 0 bases and J gave up 1 base; unmatched junction bases: 5. The CDR3 region is CASSVGTSGGLQETQYF. The CDR3, as DNA: TGTGCCAGCAGCGTAGGAACTAGCGGGGGCCTCCAAGAGACCCAGTACTTC.

The chain couples TRBV2 to TRBJ2-7; 8 bases are a match to TRBD1. The germline V gene encodes CDR1 SNHLY and CDR2 FYNNEI. After removal of 3 bases from V and 2 bases from J, the junction contained 3 bases not matched to a gene. This CDR3 is built from 14 residues. CDR3 loop: CASSDGQGTYEQYF. The CDR3 DNA reads TGTGCCAGCAGTGACGGACAGGGTACCTACGAGCAGTACTTC.

In its sample, this clone was seen a few times. J is TRBJ2-1 and V is TRBV29-1; 8 bases fit TRBD2. Germline V gene data show CDR1 as SQVTM and CDR2 as ANQGSEA. This CDR3 contains 15 residues. V shed 4 bases and J 0 bases; nucleotides not matched to a gene: 5. The CDR3 is CSVVSGRPSYNEQFF. For the CDR3, the DNA is TGCAGCGTTGTAAGCGGGAGACCCTCCTACAATGAGCAGTTCTTC.

This clone came up a few times. The J gene is TRBJ1-6, the V gene TRBV11-2, with a tentative D call TRBD1 (6 bases). V lost 5 bases and J lost 5, with 10 bases in between. Germline V lookup: CDR1 SGHAT, CDR2 FQNNGV. The CDR3 totals 14 residues. CDR3: CASSQGYDNSPLHF. The CDR3 bases are TGTGCCAGCAGCCAGGGGTATGATAATTCACCCCTCCACTTT.

This clone turned up a few times. V gene TRBV18 combines with J gene TRBJ1-2; 8 nucleotides align to TRBD1. CDR3 length equals 16 residues. V was clipped by 0 bases and J by 5 bases; unmatched bases: 8. The germline V gene encodes CDR1 KGHSH and CDR2 LQKENI. The CDR3 region is CASSPPEIQGGYGYTF. The CDR3 nucleotides read TGTGCCAGCTCACCACCGGAAATACAGGGGGGATATGGCTACACCTTC.